A selection of T cell receptor beta chains follows, all from one sample in a study of prognosis after radiotherapy for stage I lung cancer. MiXCR, applied by TCRdb to the multiplex PCR reads, yields one record per CDR3 protein. Of around 29,000 distinct CDR3 sequences in the sample, 40% to 55% were seen once. Specimen: PBMCs, collected before or after stereotactic body radiation therapy (not recorded which). These receptor sequences come from a donor over 45 with non-small cell lung cancer. The CDR3 runs from the conserved cysteine through the conserved F or W. A D gene is named only where the DNA matches it firmly.

.	TRBV12-5	CASGFGGPNEQFF
TRBD2	TRBV28	CASSPGLAGATPLVEQFF
TRBD2	TRBV20-1	CSAQLRTSGSYNEQFF
.	TRBV10-3	CAISESMAAGTYNEQFF
.	TRBV20-1	CSAYLVAGELFF
TRBD1	TRBV10-3	CAARQGPRTPQETQYF
.	TRBV12-3/TRBV12-4	CASTPQKTVHNEKFF
.	TRBV7-9	CASSLDGTRRFF
.	TRBV20-1	CSARGGVNNQPQHF
.	TRBV11-3	CASSLSERDEQYF
.	TRBV2	CAIWRGPHPLHF
.	TRBV9	CASSVGGRDIDNSPLHF
.	TRBV11-3	CASSFKTETFPNYGYTF
.	TRBV6-5	CASSYSGTPTYDHYF
TRBD2	TRBV24-1	CATSDSDSGYDQYF
.	TRBV5-1	CASSLTLDYGYTF
TRBD1	TRBV3-1	CASSITGGGYTF
TRBD2	TRBV6-1	CASSQTSLQYF
TRBD2	TRBV3-1	CASSYPSGSSYNEQFF
TRBD1	TRBV6-2/TRBV6-3	CASSLNLQGEFKNEQFF
.	TRBV10-3	CAIGARGSNQPQHF
TRBD2	TRBV12-3/TRBV12-4	CASSYLAGGPDTQYF
TRBD1	TRBV20-1	CSADLRQGAYEQYF
.	TRBV7-2	CASSSGWQAEQFF
.	TRBV7-6	CASSPRIYRDGEQFF
.	TRBV6-1	CASSERQWACDQPQHF
.	TRBV5-1	CASSPGRLGIDGYTF
TRBD1	TRBV28	CASSFETGGSGELFF
TRBD2	TRBV19	CASSTGARGGETQYF
.	TRBV20-1	CSARAGRNTGELFF
.	TRBV30	CSWSVLVAGELFF
.	TRBV2	CASSETGSPNEKLFF
TRBD2	TRBV14	CASSALAGENNEQFF
TRBD2	TRBV18	CASSPSLAEYQETQYF
TRBD1	TRBV11-2	CASSQTGVTGSGYTF
TRBD2	TRBV7-3	CASRTSSGTDTQYF
TRBD1	TRBV5-1	CASSLGPGQGGNEQFF